These T cell receptor beta chains were read from a single sample in a study of T cell clones after liver transplantation. Some clones are missing from TCRdb's copy, which holds only in-frame ones; the method was immunoSEQ multiplex PCR. Of tens of thousands of clones listed, around 92% are singletons. Here the sequenced sample was CD4+ T cells from blood, taken approximately 25 months after liver transplant. Every receptor here comes from a human patient who received a liver transplant. Some T cells may originate from the graft donor. CDR3s include the opening cysteine and the closing phenylalanine or tryptophan. The D gene is left open where the match is weak. Size values are once, few and many counts, or a class for expanded clones, and some rows have none.

>TRBV25-1|TRBJ2-6|NA|NA
TGTGCCAGCAGTGTTCGCCACTCTGGGGCCAACGTCCTGACTTTC
CASSVRHSGANVLTF
>TRBV7-2|TRBJ2-1|once|NA
TGTGCCAGCAGCCCAAGACAGTACAATGAGCAGTTCTTC
CASSPRQYNEQFF
>TRBV9|TRBJ2-1|NA|NA
TGTGCCAGCAGCGTAGTCGGGAGTCTTGGGAATGAGCAGTTCTTC
CASSVVGSLGNEQFF
>TRBV9|TRBJ2-1|NA|NA
TGTGCCAGCGCTACTAGCCCCCACGATGAGCAGTTCTTC
CASATSPHDEQFF
>TRBV9|TRBJ1-1|NA|TRBD1
TGTGCCAGCAGCGCGACAGGGGTACAAGAAGCTTTCTTT
CASSATGVQEAFF
>TRBV5-1|TRBJ2-2|NA|TRBD2
TGCGCCAGCAGCTTCGCGGCGACTAGCGGGAACCACGGGGAGCTGTTTTTT
CASSFAATSGNHGELFF
>TRBV11-3|TRBJ2-1|NA|TRBD2
TGTGCCAGCAGCATGGCTAGCGGGATGTATGAGCAGTTCTTC
CASSMASGMYEQFF
>TRBV19|TRBJ1-3|NA|NA
TGTGCCAGTAGTACCCAACCCGGACAGAACGAGGGAAACACCATATATTTT
CASSTQPGQNEGNTIYF
>TRBV27|TRBJ2-1|NA|NA
TGTGCCAGCAGTCCACCCCCCTACAATGAGCAGTTCTTC
CASSPPPYNEQFF
>TRBV5-1|TRBJ1-1|NA|NA
TGCGCCAGCAGCCCCCAAGGGGGGAGAGGTACTGAAGCTTTCTTT
CASSPQGGRGTEAFF
>TRBV5-1|TRBJ2-7|NA|NA
TGCGCCAGCAGCTCGGATCCCTCCTACGAGCAGTACTTC
CASSSDPSYEQYF
>TRBV18|TRBJ2-1|NA|NA
TGTGCCAGCTCCTCCGCCGGAGATGCGGGCAATGAGCAGTTCTTC
CASSSAGDAGNEQFF
>TRBV18|TRBJ2-2|NA|NA
TGTGCCAGCTCACCCCTTCAAGAGACCGGGGAGCTGTTTTTT
CASSPLQETGELFF
>TRBV19|TRBJ2-5|NA|NA
TGTGCCAGTAGTATAGTCCCGGGAGCAGCCGAGACCCAGTACTTC
CASSIVPGAAETQYF
>TRBV14|TRBJ2-3|once|TRBD2
TGTGCCAGCAGCCCCATAGCGGGTCCCTCCACAGATACGCAGTATTTT
CASSPIAGPSTDTQYF
>TRBV19|TRBJ2-3|NA|NA
TGTGCCAGTACCGCGGAGGGGGGGAGGTCAGATACGCAGTATTTT
CASTAEGGRSDTQYF
>TRBV19|TRBJ1-5|NA|NA
TGTGCCAGTAGTATTAGGGGGGATCAGCCCCAGCATTTT
CASSIRGDQPQHF
>TRBV5-4|TRBJ2-1|NA|NA
TGTGCCAGCAGCTTGCAGGGGGGTGAGCAGTTCTTC
CASSLQGGEQFF
>TRBV10-3|TRBJ2-2|few|NA
TGTGCCATCAGGGAAGGAGTGGGGAACACCGGGGAGCTGTTTTTT
CAIREGVGNTGELFF
>TRBV29-1|TRBJ1-1|NA|NA
TGCAGCGGTCATGACGGGGGTGAAGCTTTCTTT
CSGHDGGEAFF
>TRBV5-1|TRBJ2-2|NA|TRBD1
TGCGCCAGCAGCCTAAGGACAGGGAACACCGGGGAGCTGTTTTTT
CASSLRTGNTGELFF
>TRBV5-1|TRBJ2-5|NA|NA
TGCGCCAGCAGCTTCGTGCGCGTCCAAGAGACCCAGTACTTC
CASSFVRVQETQYF
>TRBV7-9|TRBJ2-2|NA|NA
TGTGCCAGCAGCCCCGGGAGTTTCGGGGAGCTGTTTTTT
CASSPGSFGELFF
>TRBV11-3|TRBJ2-1|once|NA
TGTGCCAGCAGCTTAACGTGGGGGAGCTCCTACAATGAGCAGTTCTTC
CASSLTWGSSYNEQFF
>TRBV7-6|TRBJ1-2|NA|NA
TGTGCCAGCAGCTTAGCAGGGCTCGCGGCCGATGGCTACACCTTC
CASSLAGLAADGYTF
>TRBV2|TRBJ1-2|NA|TRBD1
TGTGCCAGCAGCTCGGACAGGGGGTTTTTCGGCTACACCTTC
CASSSDRGFFGYTF
>TRBV15|TRBJ2-2|NA|NA
TGTGCCACCAGCAGAGATCTAGGACTTAACACCGGGGAGCTGTTTTTT
CATSRDLGLNTGELFF